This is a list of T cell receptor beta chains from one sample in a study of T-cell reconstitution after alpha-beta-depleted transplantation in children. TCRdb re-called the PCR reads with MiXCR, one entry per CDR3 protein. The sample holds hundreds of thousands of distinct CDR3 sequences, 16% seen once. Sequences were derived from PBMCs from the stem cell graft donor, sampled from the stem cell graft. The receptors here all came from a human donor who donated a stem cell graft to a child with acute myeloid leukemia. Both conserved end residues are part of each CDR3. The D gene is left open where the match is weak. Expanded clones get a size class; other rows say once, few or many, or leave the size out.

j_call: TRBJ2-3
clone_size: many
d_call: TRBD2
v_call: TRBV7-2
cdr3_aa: CASSSPGGGDTQYF
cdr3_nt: TGTGCCAGCAGCTCCCCGGGGGGTGGAGATACGCAGTATTTT

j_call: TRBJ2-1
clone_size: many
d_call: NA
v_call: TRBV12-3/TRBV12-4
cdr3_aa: CASSFTVQNEQFF
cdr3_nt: TGTGCCAGCAGTTTTACAGTGCAGAATGAGCAGTTCTTC

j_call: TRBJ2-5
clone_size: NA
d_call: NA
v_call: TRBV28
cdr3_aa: CASSFFGEVTETQYF
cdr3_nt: TGTGCCAGCAGTTTCTTCGGGGAGGTAACAGAGACCCAGTACTTC

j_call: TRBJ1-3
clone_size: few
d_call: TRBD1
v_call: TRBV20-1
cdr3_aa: CSARDHEGARGNTIYF
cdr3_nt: TGCAGTGCTAGAGATCACGAGGGGGCGAGGGGAAACACCATATATTTT

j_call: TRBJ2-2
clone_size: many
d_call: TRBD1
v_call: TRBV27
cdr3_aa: CASSITGVTGELFF
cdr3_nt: TGTGCCAGCAGTATTACAGGGGTCACCGGGGAGCTGTTTTTT

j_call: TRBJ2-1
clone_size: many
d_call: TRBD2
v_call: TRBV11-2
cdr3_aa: CASGLAGPYNEQFF
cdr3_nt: TGTGCCAGCGGACTAGCGGGCCCCTACAATGAGCAGTTCTTC

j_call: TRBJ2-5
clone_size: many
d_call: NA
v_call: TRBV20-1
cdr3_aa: CSAQLRETQYF
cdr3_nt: TGCAGTGCCCAACTTCGGGAGACCCAGTACTTC

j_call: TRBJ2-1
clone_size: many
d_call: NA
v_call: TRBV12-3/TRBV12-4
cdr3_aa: CASSPLVAEQFF
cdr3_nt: TGTGCCAGCAGCCCACTAGTGGCTGAGCAGTTCTTC

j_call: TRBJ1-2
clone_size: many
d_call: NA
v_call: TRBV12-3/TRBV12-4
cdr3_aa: CASSLYRDGYTF
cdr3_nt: TGTGCCAGCAGTTTGTACCGGGATGGCTACACCTTC

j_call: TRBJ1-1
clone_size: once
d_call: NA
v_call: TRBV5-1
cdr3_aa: CASSTGLVDTEAFF
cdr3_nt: TGCGCCAGCAGTACTGGACTGGTGGACACTGAAGCTTTCTTT

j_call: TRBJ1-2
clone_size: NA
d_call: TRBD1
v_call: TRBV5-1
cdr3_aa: CASSFDREAGGYTF
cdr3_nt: TGCGCCAGCAGCTTCGACAGGGAGGCGGGTGGCTACACCTTC

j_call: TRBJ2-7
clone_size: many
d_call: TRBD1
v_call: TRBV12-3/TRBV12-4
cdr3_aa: CASSSDRGVHEQYF
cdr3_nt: TGTGCCAGCAGCTCGGACAGGGGGGTCCACGAGCAGTACTTC

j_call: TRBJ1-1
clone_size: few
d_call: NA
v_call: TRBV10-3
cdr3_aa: CATQGGNTEAFF
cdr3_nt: TGTGCCACCCAGGGAGGGAACACTGAAGCTTTCTTT

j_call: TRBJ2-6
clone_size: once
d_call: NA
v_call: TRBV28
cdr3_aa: CASRLKGYGANVLTF
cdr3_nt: TGTGCCAGCAGACTAAAGGGGTATGGGGCCAACGTCCTGACTTTC

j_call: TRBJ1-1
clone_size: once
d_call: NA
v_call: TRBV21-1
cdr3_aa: CASSKEGGMNTEAFF
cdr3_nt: TGTGCCAGCAGCAAGGAGGGTGGCATGAACACTGAAGCTTTCTTT

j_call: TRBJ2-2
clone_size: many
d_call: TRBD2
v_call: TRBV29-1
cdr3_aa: CSVDRGGNTGELFF
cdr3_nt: TGCAGCGTTGATCGGGGGGGAAACACCGGGGAGCTGTTTTTT

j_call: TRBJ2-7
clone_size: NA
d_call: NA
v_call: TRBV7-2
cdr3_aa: CASSLAQRREQYF
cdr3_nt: TGTGCCAGCAGCTTAGCGCAGAGGAGGGAGCAGTACTTC

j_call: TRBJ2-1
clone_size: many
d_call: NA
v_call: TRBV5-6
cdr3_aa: CASSLRGGPRPYNEQFF
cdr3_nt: TGTGCCAGCAGCTTGCGTGGAGGGCCGAGGCCTTACAATGAGCAGTTCTTC

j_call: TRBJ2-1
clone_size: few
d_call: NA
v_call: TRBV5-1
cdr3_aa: CASSLEARTALQGQFF
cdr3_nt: TGCGCCAGCAGCTTGGAGGCGAGGACGGCTCTACAGGGGCAGTTCTTC

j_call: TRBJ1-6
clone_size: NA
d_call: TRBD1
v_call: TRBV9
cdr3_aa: CASSVDRVGNSPLHF
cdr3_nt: TGTGCCAGCAGCGTCGACAGGGTGGGGAATTCACCCCTCCACTTT

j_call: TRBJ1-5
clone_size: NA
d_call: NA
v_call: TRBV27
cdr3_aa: CASSPWTPGSLRPQHF
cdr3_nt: TGTGCCAGCAGTCCCTGGACGCCGGGGTCCCTTCGGCCCCAGCATTTT

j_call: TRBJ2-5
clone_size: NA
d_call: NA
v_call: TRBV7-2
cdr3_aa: CASSPGDAEETQYF
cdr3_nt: TGTGCCAGCAGCCCCGGGGACGCAGAAGAGACCCAGTACTTC

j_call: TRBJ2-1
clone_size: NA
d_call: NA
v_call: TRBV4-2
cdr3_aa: CASSQDRFDAGGLNEQFF
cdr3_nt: TGTGCCAGCAGCCAAGATCGGTTTGATGCTGGGGGCCTCAATGAGCAGTTCTTC

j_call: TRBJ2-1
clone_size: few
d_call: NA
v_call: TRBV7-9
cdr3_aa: CASSLGDIWANEQFF
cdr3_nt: TGTGCCAGCAGCTTAGGTGATATATGGGCCAATGAGCAGTTCTTC

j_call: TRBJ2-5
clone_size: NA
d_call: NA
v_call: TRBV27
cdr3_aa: CASSPVGGQTQYF
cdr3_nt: TGTGCCAGCAGTCCCGTGGGCGGGCAGACCCAGTACTTC

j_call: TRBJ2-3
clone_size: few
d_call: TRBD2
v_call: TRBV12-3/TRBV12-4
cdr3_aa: CASSPSGGAYTDTQYF
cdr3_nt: TGTGCCAGCAGTCCTAGCGGGGGGGCATATACAGATACGCAGTATTTT

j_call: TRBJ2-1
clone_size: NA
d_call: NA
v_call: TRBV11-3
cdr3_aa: CASSPGTPGGNEQFF
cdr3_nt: TGTGCCAGCAGTCCAGGGACCCCTGGGGGCAATGAGCAGTTCTTC